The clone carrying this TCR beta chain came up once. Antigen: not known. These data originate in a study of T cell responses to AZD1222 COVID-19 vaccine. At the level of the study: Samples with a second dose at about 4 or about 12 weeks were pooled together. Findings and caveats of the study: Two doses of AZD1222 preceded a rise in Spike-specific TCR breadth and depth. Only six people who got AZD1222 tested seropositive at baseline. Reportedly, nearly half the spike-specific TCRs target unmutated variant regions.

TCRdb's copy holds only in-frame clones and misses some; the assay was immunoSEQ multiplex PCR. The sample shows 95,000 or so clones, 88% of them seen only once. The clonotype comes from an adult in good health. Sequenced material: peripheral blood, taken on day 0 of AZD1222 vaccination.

The CDR3 here is CASSSGSLMYSPLHF. DNA of the CDR3: TGTGCCAGCAGTTCGGGCTCCTTGATGTACTCACCCCTCCACTTT. This chain connects TRBV27 to TRBJ1-6; D is undetermined. V was pared by 4 bases and J by 10 bases, with 17 bases between. Germline assignment: CDR1 MNHEY and CDR2 SMNVEV (reference sequence). The CDR3 has 15 residues.